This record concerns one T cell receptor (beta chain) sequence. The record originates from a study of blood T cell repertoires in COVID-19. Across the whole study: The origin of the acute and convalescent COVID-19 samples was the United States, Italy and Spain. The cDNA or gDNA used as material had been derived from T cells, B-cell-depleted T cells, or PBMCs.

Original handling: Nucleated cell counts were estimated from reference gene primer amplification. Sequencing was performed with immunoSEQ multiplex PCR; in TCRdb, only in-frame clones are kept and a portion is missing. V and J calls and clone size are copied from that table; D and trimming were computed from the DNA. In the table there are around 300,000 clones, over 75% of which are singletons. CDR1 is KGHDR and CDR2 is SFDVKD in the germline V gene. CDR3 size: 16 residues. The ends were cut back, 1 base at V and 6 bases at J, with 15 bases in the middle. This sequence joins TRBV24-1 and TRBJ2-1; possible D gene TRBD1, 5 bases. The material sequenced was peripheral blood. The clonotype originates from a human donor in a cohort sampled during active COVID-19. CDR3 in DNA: TGTGCCACCAGTGATTTAGGCAGGGATGCTACCAATGAGCAGTTCTTC. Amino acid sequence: CATSDLGRDATNEQFF.